A single T cell receptor (beta chain) is shown here with its context. Its antigen is not yet known. No much larger clone exists at a distance of one base, and base qualities are not known. The collaborating institutions used their own protocols to collect whole blood in K2EDTA tubes. For TCRbeta analysis, collaborators shipped samples in one of three forms: frozen whole blood, isolated PBMCs, or DNA extracted from either of those sample types. TCRbeta CDR3 regions were amplified from genomic DNA using the immunoSEQ Assay, a bias-controlled multiplex PCR. The published analysis was carried out like this. The number of nucleated cells in each sample was estimated from the amplification of reference gene primers within the assay. To quantify the absolute abundance of each unique TCRbeta CDR3 rearrangement, sequence reads were collapsed and filtered. For each sample, productive Simpson clonality was calculated as the square root of Simpson's diversity index over productive rearrangements. In TCRdb, the immuneACCESS table is reduced to in-frame sequences with V and J assigned. These tables do not hold every clone; where another copy was compared, an unresolved V gene accounts for under half, and the others remain unexplained. V and J calls and clone size are given by that table; D and trimming were obtained from the DNA. The sample has 200,000 to 250,000 clones on record, around nine tenths of them singletons. Less than 3% of the sample is taken by the ten largest.

According to the germline V gene (reference sequence), CDR1 reads MNHEY and CDR2 reads SMNVEV. The CDR3, cysteine through phenylalanine, is 16 amino acids long. Just CDR3 DNA is preserved here, 48 bases in frame from base 1. V is pruned by 4 bases and J by 4 bases, leaving 7 bases of the junction without a gene match. The sample originates from a study of blood T cell repertoires in COVID-19 (dated by TCRdb to 2018 to 2021). Describing the broader study: The collaborator samples originated in the United States, Italy and Spain and spanned the acute and convalescent phases of COVID-19. Sample metadata almost always included a de-identified subject ID, COVID-19 status, age in years and sex. Subjects who had been exposed to COVID-19, were actively infected with it, or had recovered from it provided the deeply sampled blood TCRbeta repertoires that made up the dataset. The prospective study material was composed of cDNA or gDNA derived from T cells, B-cell-depleted T cells, or PBMCs. The samples were drawn from two sources: the first 160 participants of the ongoing ImmuneRACE study, and about 1,300 subjects contributed by 6 global collaborators. HLA class I and class II types, where available, came from metadata supplied by the sample provider rather than from assay-based typing. The repertoires were made available in a free public database intended to serve as a resource for research on the immune response to SARS-CoV-2.

On the study overall, not on this receptor specifically: How much clinical and demographic metadata was included differed by source and by participant, and the metadata was provided uncurated.

The specimen was peripheral blood. The source of this sequence is a woman in her sixties or seventies with acute or convalescent COVID-19. This sequence uses TRBV27 and TRBJ1-2; TRBD1 fits 12 bases in the junction. The CDR3 here reads CASSSTGTGGFYGYTF. The DNA is as follows: TGTGCCAGCAGTTCAACCGGGACAGGGGGCTTCTATGGCTACACCTTC.